The clone carrying this T cell receptor beta chain was counted a single time. Its target is unknown. Establishment of the diagnosis relied upon clinical symptoms, serum thyroxine, TRAb, thyroid ultrasound and orbital computed tomography. The PBMCs were taken from roughly 9.3 ml of fresh peripheral blood. With 3 bases removed from V and 4 bases from J, the gap between germline ends came to 5 bases. Germline V CDR1 and CDR2: SGHRS, YFSETQ. The CDR3 contains 13 residues. The TCR beta CDR3 regions underwent amplification from RNA transcripts. HTBI-primed RT-PCR formed the first round, and a multiplex PCR formed the second. TCRdb called the multiplex PCR reads again in MiXCR, with one record for every CDR3 protein. The data contain 230,000 or so distinct CDR3 sequences, around 45% of them singletons. The sample is drawn from a study of Graves' ophthalmopathy and Graves' hyperthyroidism. Study outcomes and limitations: Among thyroid clonotypes expanded above 0.001 frequency, most also appeared in blood. Ophthalmopathy cases were distinguished from stable hyperthyroidism by a 13-signature model, reaching just over 85% sensitivity and about 81% specificity.

The chain is built from TRBV5-1 and TRBJ2-6; no clear D gene. This clonotype originated in an adult man with Graves' ophthalmopathy. Sequences were obtained from peripheral blood. CDR3 amino acids: CASSSQGANVLTF. The CDR3 nucleotides read TGCGCCAGCAGCTCACAGGGGGCCAACGTCCTGACTTTC.